One T cell receptor beta chain is described in this entry. The record originates from a study of T cell responses to AZD1222 COVID-19 vaccine. Germline assignment: CDR1 SGHDN and CDR2 FVKESK. V was cut by 3 bases and J by 8 bases, with 14 bases left in between. The CDR3 extends over 14 amino acids. Here immunoSEQ multiplex PCR was the method, and the copy in TCRdb shows in-frame clones only, minus some. The table lists tens of thousands of clones, about 93% of them singletons. The sequence was obtained from an adult who received the AZD1222 COVID-19 vaccine. Sequencing used peripheral blood, obtained 28 days after the second AZD1222 dose. The J gene is TRBJ2-4, the V gene TRBV14; D remains unclear. DNA of the CDR3: TGTGCCAGCAGCCAGGGCAGAAACGGGCACATTCAGTACTTC. This encodes CASSQGRNGHIQYF.